This entry concerns a single TCR beta chain. Its antigen is as yet unknown. The CDR3 runs to 15 residues. The germline gives CDR1 SGDLS, CDR2 YYNGEE. V was pared by 0 bases and J by 0 bases, with 8 bases between. Blood libraries mostly used 450 to 550 ng genomic DNA, six replicates each. TCRdb's copy holds only in-frame clones and misses some; the assay was immunoSEQ multiplex PCR. The profile shows over 60,000 clones, approximately 87% of them singletons. This entry is derived from a study of neoadjuvant anti-PD-1 for oral cavity cancer. Looking at the study overall: Patients mostly received three to four biweekly nivolumab doses at 3 mg/kg before surgery. General study points: Non-responders to neoadjuvant nivolumab had significantly more clonal PBMC T cells than responders.

Time point of the sample: after neoadjuvant nivolumab, at surgical resection. The source is a person aged 40-85 years with oral cavity squamous cell carcinoma. The source material was PBMCs, sampled after nivolumab (anti-PD-1) treatment. The genes are TRBV9 and TRBJ2-3; D is possibly TRBD2 (6 bases). The CDR3 region is CASSVGGVSTDTQYF. Written as DNA, the CDR3 is TGTGCCAGCAGCGTAGGGGGGGTAAGCACAGATACGCAGTATTTT.